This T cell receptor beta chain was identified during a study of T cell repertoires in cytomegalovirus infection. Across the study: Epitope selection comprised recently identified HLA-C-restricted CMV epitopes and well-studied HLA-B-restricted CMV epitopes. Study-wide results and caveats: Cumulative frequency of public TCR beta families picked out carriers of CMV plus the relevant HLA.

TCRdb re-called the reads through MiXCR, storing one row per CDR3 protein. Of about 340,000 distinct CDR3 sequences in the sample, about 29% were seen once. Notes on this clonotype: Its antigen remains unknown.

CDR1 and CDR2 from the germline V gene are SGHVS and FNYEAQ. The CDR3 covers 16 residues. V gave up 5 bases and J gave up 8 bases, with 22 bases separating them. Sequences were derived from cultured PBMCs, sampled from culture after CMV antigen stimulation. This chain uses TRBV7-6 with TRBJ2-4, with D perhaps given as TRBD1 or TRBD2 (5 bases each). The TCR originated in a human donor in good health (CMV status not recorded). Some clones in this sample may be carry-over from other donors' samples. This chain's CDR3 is CASSPAGRREIYIQYF. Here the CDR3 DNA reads TGTGCCAGCAGCCCAGCCGGGCGCAGGGAGATTTACATTCAGTACTTC.